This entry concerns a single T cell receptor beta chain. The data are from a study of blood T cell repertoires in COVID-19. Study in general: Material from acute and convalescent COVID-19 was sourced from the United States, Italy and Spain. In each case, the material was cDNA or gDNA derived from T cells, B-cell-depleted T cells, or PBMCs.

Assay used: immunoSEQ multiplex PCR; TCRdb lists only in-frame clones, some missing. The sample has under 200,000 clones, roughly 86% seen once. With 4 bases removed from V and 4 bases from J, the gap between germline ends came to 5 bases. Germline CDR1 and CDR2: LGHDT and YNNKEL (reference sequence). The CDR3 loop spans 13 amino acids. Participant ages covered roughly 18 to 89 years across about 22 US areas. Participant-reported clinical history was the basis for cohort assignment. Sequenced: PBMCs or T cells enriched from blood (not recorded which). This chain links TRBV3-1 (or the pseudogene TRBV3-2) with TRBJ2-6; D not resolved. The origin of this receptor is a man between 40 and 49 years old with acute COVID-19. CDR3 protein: CASSPSGANVLTF. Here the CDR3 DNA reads TGTGCCAGCAGCCCTTCCGGGGCCAACGTCCTGACTTTC.